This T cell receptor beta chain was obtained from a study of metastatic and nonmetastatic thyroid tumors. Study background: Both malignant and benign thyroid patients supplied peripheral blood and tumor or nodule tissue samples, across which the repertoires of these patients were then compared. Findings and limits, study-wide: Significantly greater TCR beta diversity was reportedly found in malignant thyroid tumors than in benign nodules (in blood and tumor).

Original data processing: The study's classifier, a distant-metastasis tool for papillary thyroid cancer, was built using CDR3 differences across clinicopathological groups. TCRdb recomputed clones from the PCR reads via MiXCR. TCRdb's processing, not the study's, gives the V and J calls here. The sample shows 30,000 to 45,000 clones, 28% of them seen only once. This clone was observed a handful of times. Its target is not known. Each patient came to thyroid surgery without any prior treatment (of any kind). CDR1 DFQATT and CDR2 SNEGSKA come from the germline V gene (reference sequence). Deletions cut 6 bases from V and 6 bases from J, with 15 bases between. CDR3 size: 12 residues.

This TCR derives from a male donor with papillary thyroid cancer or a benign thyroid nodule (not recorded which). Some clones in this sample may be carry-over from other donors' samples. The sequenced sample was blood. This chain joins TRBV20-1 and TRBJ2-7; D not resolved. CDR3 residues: CSAVRTGTEQYF. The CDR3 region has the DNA TGCAGTGCAGTCCGGACCGGCACCGAGCAGTACTTC.